This TCR beta chain stems from a study of CD8+CD57+ T cells in acquired aplastic anemia (dated by TCRdb to between 2018 and 2020). Background on the whole study: On average, sorted CD4+ and CD8+ cells yielded approximately 3 ug of extracted DNA, with a range of about 0.18 to 27.4 ug. A CD8+CD57+ expansion meant a frequency higher than the mean frequency seen in healthy subjects. Paper-wide results and their limitations: Patients and healthy controls showed no significant difference in CD8+ Simpson's diversity (P=0.060). Roughly 31 CD8+ CDR3 sequences were shared between patients and controls but appeared highly expressed in patients and within their immunodominant clones.

Flow cytometry had shown CD8+CD57+ cell expansion in the patients selected for sequencing. Severe acquired aplastic anemia was diagnosed in all patients according to International Study of Aplastic Anemia and Agranulocytosis and Camitta criteria. No patient had received any therapy when blood was sampled. In the study, sorted CD4+ and CD8+ blood T cells from patients with severe aplastic anemia and from healthy subjects underwent deep sequencing of TCR repertoires. Patients were enrolled in the USA under clinicaltrials.gov protocols 00001620, 01623167, 00001397, 00071045, 00081523 and 00961064. Ficoll-Paque density gradient centrifugation was used to isolate peripheral blood mononuclear cells. Before DNA extraction, CD4+ and CD8+ T cells were sorted with FACS or magnetic beads. On this clonotype: Its antigen target is currently unknown. No base quality values were provided; no much bigger clone lies one nucleotide off.

CDR1 and CDR2 were assigned from the germline V gene as KGHDR and SFDVKD. Trimming leaves V shorter by 6 bases and J shorter by 6 bases, with the junction holding 5 bases beyond the gene matches. The CDR3 contains 14 residues, cysteine and phenylalanine counted. Of the read, only the CDR3 DNA is kept; its 42 bases are in frame from base 1. TCR beta VDJ combination and CDR3 sequence profiling used genomic DNA as the template. An Illumina HiSeq 2000 was used for TCR repertoire sequencing. On the authors' methods: TRBV/TRBJ rearrangement plots, CDR3 size and DJ length profiles, and Simpson's diversity index were used to evaluate the repertoires. The most abundant DNA sequence in the deep sequencing data was defined as the immunodominant clone. CDR3 amino acid sequences were screened for sharing across subjects and were compared with published repertoires and the VDJdb database. TCRdb's own reprocessing of the public reads used fastp at Q25 and MiXCR and kept productive beta chains. Rows with a matching CDR3 protein are joined into one entry that keeps the most common DNA and genes. The V and J calls here are based on TCRdb, not the publication. The sample table lists under 200,000 distinct CDR3 sequences, 48% of them with a count of one. Together, the top ten hold about 1.8% of the sample.

Rearrangement joined TRBV24-1 to TRBJ2-2, with TRBD1 matching 8 junction bases. The sequence came from a human donor with aplastic anemia. The material sequenced was sorted CD4+, CD8+, or CD8+CD57+ T cells (not recorded which) from PBMCs. In nucleotides, the sequence is TGTGCCACCAGTTCGGACAGGGAGGCCGGGGAGCTGTTTTTT. Its protein product is CATSSDREAGELFF.